Given below is one T cell receptor (beta chain) in context. TCR beta chains were sequenced at survey level with immunoSEQ. Profiled with immunoSEQ multiplex PCR; TCRdb holds only in-frame clones, not every one. Here the sample spans tens of thousands of clones, approximately 92% being singletons. CDR3 length: 15 amino acids. Germline loops: CDR1 SGHNT, CDR2 YENEEA. V was pared by 5 bases and J by 0 bases, with 10 bases between. The clonotype was recovered from a man aged 40-55 years with rheumatoid arthritis. Sequenced: PBMCs. The chain links TRBV11-3 to TRBJ2-2; a possible D gene is TRBD1 (5 bases). The CDR3 region has the DNA TGTGCCAGCAGCCCCGGACAAACGAACACCGGGGAGCTGTTTTTT. As protein: CASSPGQTNTGELFF.